This TCR beta chain was identified in a study of technical replicates of blood from a few donors. This CDR3 comprises 15 residues. Germline values: CDR1 MNHEY, CDR2 SVGAGI. V gave up 6 bases and J gave up 1 base; unmatched junction bases: 7. Using immunoSEQ multiplex PCR, the repertoire was profiled, and TCRdb retains in-frame clones only, with some absent. The repertoire holds approximately 82,000 clones, with 96% as singletons. Sequenced sample: T cells isolated from PBMCs. The chain carries TRBV6-5 and TRBJ1-1, with 8 bases aligning to TRBD1. The receptor was isolated from a human donor in good health. The CDR3 sequence is CASSITGTGNTEAFF. CDR3 in DNA: TGTGCCAGCAGCATAACCGGGACAGGGAACACTGAAGCTTTCTTT.